The 26 T cell receptor beta chains given below trace back to one sample, sequenced in a study of T cell responses to AZD1222 COVID-19 vaccine. The protocol was immunoSEQ multiplex PCR, while the TCRdb copy is restricted to in-frame clones and leaves out a portion. The sample contains around 130,000 clones, over 90% of which appear only once. The sample was peripheral blood, taken on day 0 of AZD1222 vaccination. Source of these receptors: an adult in good health.

The rearrangement links TRBV9 to TRBJ1-2, with 8 bases matching TRBD1. V lost 4 bases and J lost 7; bases outside the gene matches: 6. Per germline, CDR1 SGDLS and CDR2 YYNGEE. CDR3 length: 13 residues. In DNA form, the CDR3 reads TGTGCCAGCAGCCCCCGGACAGGGATTGGCTACACCTTC. Its translation is CASSPRTGIGYTF.

This clone showed up just once. The chain has TRBV7-9 and TRBJ1-6, with a possible D match to TRBD1 (6 bases). This CDR3 comprises 14 residues. Germline V gene sequence: CDR1 SEHNR, CDR2 FQNEAQ (reference sequence). V shed 3 bases and J shed 9 bases, with 12 bases lying between them. CDR3 DNA sequence: TGTGCCAGCAGCTTCTACAGGGAGGGTTCACCCCTCCACTTT. This encodes CASSFYREGSPLHF. The variable domain in full, completed from reference TRBV7-9 and TRBJ1-6, reads DTGVSQNPRHKITKRGQNVTFRCDPISEHNRLYWYRQTLGQGPEFLTYFQNEAQLEKSRLLSDRFSAERPKGSFSTLEIQRTEQGDSAMYLCASSFYREGSPLHFGNGTRLTVT.

The V and J genes are TRBV7-9 and TRBJ1-3, with D unclear. V was shortened by 6 bases and J by 3 bases, with 6 bases between the two germline ends. The CDR3 totals 12 residues. Germline CDR1 reads SEHNR; CDR2 reads FQNEAQ (reference sequence). CDR3 residues: CASSYIGNTIYF. In nucleotides, the CDR3 is TGTGCCAGCAGTTATATTGGAAACACCATATATTTT.

This clone appeared a single time. Sequence at one end of the junction differs from germline and may be a read error. V usage is TRBV2 and J usage is TRBJ1-2; no firm D call. This CDR3 contains 11 residues. CDR1 SNHLY and CDR2 FYNNEI come from the germline V gene. CDR3 residues: CASSETGVWAF. As DNA, the CDR3 is TGTGCCAGCAGTGAGACGGGTGTCTGGGCCTTC.

The chain links TRBV6-5 to TRBJ2-3; TRBD2 agrees at 8 bases. Germline-derived CDR1 and CDR2 are MNHEY and SVGAGI. The trim removed 6 bases at V and 2 bases at J, leaving 4 bases unmatched. The CDR3 length is 14 residues. As DNA, the CDR3 is TGTGCCAGCAGATTAGCGGGGTTCACAGATACGCAGTATTTT. This sequence encodes CASRLAGFTDTQYF.

This chain joins TRBV7-9 and TRBJ1-1; D gene ambiguous. Trimming took off 2 bases at V and 0 bases at J, with 7 bases between the two ends. Per germline, CDR1 SEHNR and CDR2 FQNEAQ (reference sequence). CDR3 length: 14 residues. The CDR3 DNA reads TGTGCCAGCAGCTTAAGACAACTGAACACTGAAGCTTTCTTT. Its protein is CASSLRQLNTEAFF.

V and J are TRBV5-1 and TRBJ2-5, with 8 bases that match TRBD2. V trimming: 0 bases; J trimming: 5 bases; junction bases outside the gene matches: 6. The CDR3 loop spans 15 amino acids. Germline CDR1 is SGHRS and CDR2 is YFSETQ. As DNA, the CDR3 is TGCGCCAGCAGCTTGGAAGCGGGGGTACGGGAGACCCAGTACTTC. It encodes CASSLEAGVRETQYF.

There are a few counts of this clone. This chain connects TRBV7-9 to TRBJ2-2; TRBD2 matches 14 bases. Germline loops: CDR1 SEHNR, CDR2 FQNEAQ (reference sequence). The CDR3 consists of 17 residues. The J segment lost 9 bases and the V segment lost 5 bases, leaving 11 bases of the junction unmatched. CDR3 region: CASSPGTSGGPRRELFF. CDR3 nucleotides: TGTGCCAGCAGCCCCGGGACTAGCGGGGGACCGAGACGGGAGCTGTTTTTT.

V and J are TRBV4-2 and TRBJ2-5, with D perhaps TRBD2 (5 bases). Germline CDR1 LGHNA, CDR2 YNFKEQ. V lost 0 bases, J lost 1 base, and 15 bases lay in between. The CDR3 length is 17 residues. The CDR3 loop is CASSQESGSAPQETQYF. DNA of the CDR3: TGTGCCAGCAGCCAAGAGAGCGGAAGCGCCCCCCAAGAGACCCAGTACTTC.

The rearrangement uses TRBV7-8 and TRBJ2-7, with D possibly TRBD2 on 6 matching bases. This CDR3 region has 15 residues. Trimming cost V 5 bases and J 7 bases, with 21 bases left between them. In germline, CDR1 is SGHVS, CDR2 FQNEAQ. Here the CDR3 DNA reads TGTGCCAGCAGCACGAGGAGGGATTTGGCGAGGGAGCAGTACTTC. This encodes CASSTRRDLAREQYF.

V is TRBV7-2 and J is TRBJ2-2, with 10 bases matching TRBD2. J was trimmed by 7 bases and V by 3 bases; bases with no gene match: 5. CDR3 size: 15 residues. Germline-derived CDR1 and CDR2 are SGHTA and FQGNSA. CDR3 sequence: CASSFLAGVDGELFF. CDR3 sequence (DNA): TGTGCCAGCAGCTTCCTAGCGGGGGTGGACGGGGAGCTGTTTTTT.

This chain connects TRBV28 to TRBJ1-5; the D gene is possibly TRBD1 (5 bases). The CDR3 extends over 16 amino acids. Germline values: CDR1 MDHEN, CDR2 SYDVKM. Trimming pared 2 bases from V and 1 base from J, leaving 12 bases between. The DNA of the CDR3 is TGTGCCAGCAGTTTAAGGTGGGGGATAAGCAATCAGCCCCAGCATTTT. It codes for CASSLRWGISNQPQHF.

J is TRBJ1-2 and V is TRBV7-9; D perhaps matches TRBD1 (5 bases). Trimming removed 5 bases from V and 4 bases from J, with 14 bases in between. Germline lookup yields CDR1 SEHNR and CDR2 FQNEAQ (reference sequence). The CDR3 is 14 amino acids. CDR3 sequence (DNA): TGTGCCAGCAGCCCGGGACGGTTGGTCTATGGCTACACCTTC. It translates to CASSPGRLVYGYTF.

J is TRBJ1-5 and V is TRBV18; a possible D gene is TRBD1 (6 bases). V was cut by 6 bases and J by 5 bases, with 14 bases left in between. This CDR3 spans 14 amino acids. Germline loops: CDR1 KGHSH, CDR2 LQKENI. The CDR3 DNA follows: TGTGCCAGCTCCACGCAGGGGAAGGATCAGCCCCAGCATTTT. This encodes CASSTQGKDQPQHF.

The chain is built from TRBV6-5 and TRBJ2-7; 11 nucleotides line up with TRBD1. Germline-derived CDR1 and CDR2 are MNHEY and SVGAGI. With V trimmed by 4 bases and J by 9 bases, 11 bases remained unmatched. The CDR3 is 15 residues long. CDR3 nucleotides: TGTGCCAGCAGTTCGGATTGGACAGGGGGCCGAGTGCAGTACTTC. It translates to CASSSDWTGGRVQYF.

This chain uses TRBV5-6 with TRBJ1-1, with D possibly matching TRBD1 (6 bases). From germline, CDR1 is SGHDT and CDR2 YYEEEE. The V and J ends lost 3 bases and 5 bases respectively, with 11 bases between them. This CDR3 has 13 residues. Here the CDR3 reads CASSWNRATEAFF. DNA for the CDR3: TGTGCCAGCAGCTGGAACAGGGCGACTGAAGCTTTCTTT.

The chain uses TRBV4-1 and TRBJ1-6; D uncertain. The CDR3 contains 16 residues. Germline loops: CDR1 MGHRA, CDR2 YSYEKL. The ends were cut back, 7 bases at V and 6 bases at J, with 19 bases in the middle. The CDR3 protein is CASTPLPDSPNSPLHF. For the CDR3, the DNA is TGCGCCAGCACCCCCCTGCCCGATTCCCCTAATTCACCCCTCCACTTT.

The chain carries TRBV19 and TRBJ1-4; the match to TRBD1 covers 9 bases. CDR1 is LNHDA, CDR2 SQIVND, per germline (reference sequence). The CDR3 spans 16 residues. The ends lost 2 bases at V and 9 bases at J; junction bases unmatched: 10. The CDR3 DNA follows: TGTGCCAGTAGTATATCTGGGACAGGGTCAAGCAAAAAACTGTTTTTT. Translating gives CASSISGTGSSKKLFF.

The chain carries TRBV12-3 or TRBV12-4 and TRBJ1-3, with 7 nucleotides matching TRBD1. CDR3 length: 13 amino acids. The J segment lost 8 bases and the V segment lost 5 bases, leaving 6 bases of the junction unmatched. The CDR3 sequence: CASSRGGAYTIYF. CDR3 in DNA: TGTGCCAGCAGTAGAGGGGGCGCGTACACCATATATTTT.

CDR3: CASSDGKSTGVVEKLFF. CDR3 nucleotides: TGTGCCAGCAGTGACGGGAAGTCTACAGGGGTCGTCGAAAAACTGTTTTTT. The chain carries TRBV2 and TRBJ1-4, with 7 bases lining up with TRBD1. CDR3 length equals 17 residues. Germline lookup yields CDR1 SNHLY and CDR2 FYNNEI. With V trimmed by 3 bases and J by 8 bases, 15 bases remained unmatched.

The chain uses TRBV5-1 and TRBJ1-2, with D perhaps matching TRBD1 (6 bases). The germline gives CDR1 SGHRS, CDR2 YFSETQ. The CDR3 runs 14 residues. With 2 bases removed from V and 7 bases from J, the gap between germline ends came to 15 bases. CDR3 nucleotides: TGCGCCAGCAGCTTACGGGAGGGGACATCTGGCTACACCTTC. It yields the protein CASSLREGTSGYTF.

The chain carries TRBV5-4 and TRBJ2-3, with TRBD2 matching over 8 bases. Losses at the gene ends were 7 bases for V and 6 bases for J; bases not matched to a gene: 7. Germline V gene lookup returns CDR1 SGHNT and CDR2 YYREEE (reference sequence). CDR3 length equals 13 residues. The CDR3, as DNA: TGTGCCAGCCGGGCGGGGGGCGTGGATACGCAGTATTTT. Translated: CASRAGGVDTQYF.

The chain couples TRBV5-1 to TRBJ2-1; D gene ambiguous. Trimming left V 0 bases short and J 5 bases short, with 12 bases between. The CDR3 sequence is 15 residues long. CDR1 is SGHRS, CDR2 YFSETQ, per germline. CDR3 DNA: TGCGCCAGCAGCTTGGCCGTGACGATAAACAATGAGCAGTTCTTC. Residues: CASSLAVTINNEQFF.

The chain couples TRBV6-2 or TRBV6-3 to TRBJ1-4, with D unresolved. The length of the CDR3 is 12 residues. CDR1 MNHEY and CDR2 SVGEGT come from the germline V gene. Trimming took 4 bases from V and 8 from J, leaving 8 bases between them. This chain's CDR3 is CASSSVEEKLFF. CDR3 bases: TGTGCCAGCAGTTCCGTTGAGGAAAAACTGTTTTTT.

This rearrangement joins TRBV5-4 to TRBJ2-2; D unresolved. This CDR3 spans 13 amino acids. The germline V gene encodes CDR1 SGHNT and CDR2 YYREEE (reference sequence). Trimming took off 1 base at V and 2 bases at J, with 3 bases between the two ends. The CDR3, as DNA: TGTGCCAGCAGCTTGCCTAACACCGGGGAGCTGTTTTTT. Protein: CASSLPNTGELFF.

The chain has TRBV7-9 and TRBJ1-4, with 7 bases identical to TRBD1. Losses at the gene ends were 5 bases for V and 2 bases for J; bases not matched to a gene: 8. Germline CDR1 is SEHNR and CDR2 is FQNEAQ (reference sequence). The CDR3 contains 16 residues. The CDR3 nucleotides are TGTGCCAGCAGCATCAGACAGGGTGGCACTAATGAAAAACTGTTTTTT. Translated, it gives CASSIRQGGTNEKLFF.